This record covers a single T cell receptor beta chain. What it binds is not known. The data originate from a study of cytomegalovirus exposure and HLA in healthy donors. V shed 6 bases, J shed 4 bases, and the junction held 14 bases outside the gene matches. Germline assignment: CDR1 SGHVS and CDR2 FNYEAQ. The CDR3 spans 16 residues. The protocol was immunoSEQ multiplex PCR, while the TCRdb copy is restricted to in-frame clones and leaves out a portion. This table holds 150,000 to 200,000 clones, 95% to 96% found once. Findings and caveats of the study: In the 120 or so validation repertoires, 85% to 95% of cluster scores exceeded 0, per a later analysis.

The donors were members of the roughly 120-subject validation cohort (separate from the approximately 670-subject first cohort). The sequenced material came from PBMCs. V and J are TRBV7-6 and TRBJ1-1; 7 bases match TRBD1. This receptor was obtained from a woman between 18 and 29 years old in good health and CMV-seronegative. CDR3 protein: CASRGTDKGHGTEAFF. The CDR3 DNA is TGTGCCAGCAGGGGGACAGATAAAGGTCATGGCACTGAAGCTTTCTTT. The entire variable domain, with the rest obtained from reference TRBV7-6 and TRBJ1-1, is as follows: GAGVSQSPRYKVTKRGQDVALRCDPISGHVSLYWYRQALGQGPEFLTYFNYEAQQDKSGLPNDRFSAERPEGSISTLTIQRTEQRDSAMYRCASRGTDKGHGTEAFFGQGTRLTVV.